A selection of T cell receptor beta chains follows, all from one sample in a study of T-cell reconstitution after alpha-beta-depleted transplantation in children. TCRdb passed the PCR reads through MiXCR, listing each CDR3 protein once. Found here are roughly 52,000 distinct CDR3 sequences, 5% to 6.5% of them singletons; the top ten hold 30%. Here the sequenced sample was PBMCs, mostly from graft donor cells, taken 60 days after TCRalphabeta/CD19-depleted stem cell transplant. The receptors were sampled from a female patient between 2 and 15 years old who had a stem cell transplant for aplastic anemia, so the T cells may come from the graft donor. The CDR3 runs from the conserved cysteine through the conserved F or W. A D gene is named only where the DNA matches it firmly. Clone size is shown for a subset of rows, as once, few, many or a class of expanded clone.

v_gene,d_gene,len,j_gene,abundance,CDR3aa,CDR3nt
TRBV6-6,.,14,TRBJ1-1,many,CASSSRAGATEAFF,TGTGCCAGCAGTTCCCGGGCGGGGGCCACTGAAGCTTTCTTT
TRBV4-1,.,15,TRBJ2-4,few,CASSQHGLPKNIQYF,TGCGCCAGCAGCCAGCACGGGCTACCCAAAAACATTCAGTACTTC
TRBV25-1,TRBD2,15,TRBJ2-1,many,CASSETGLGYNEQFF,TGTGCCAGCAGTGAAACGGGACTAGGCTACAATGAGCAGTTCTTC
TRBV7-8,TRBD1,15,TRBJ1-5,many,CASSPKDRGRQPQHF,TGTGCCAGCAGCCCGAAGGACAGGGGGAGGCAGCCCCAGCATTTT
TRBV23-1,.,16,TRBJ1-2,many,CASSQYSVRGAYGYTF,TGCGCCAGCAGTCAATATTCAGTCAGGGGAGCCTATGGCTACACCTTC
TRBV6-4,.,13,TRBJ1-5,few,CASSDRDGQPQHF,TGTGCCAGCAGTGACAGGGACGGCCAGCCCCAGCATTTT
TRBV4-1,.,15,TRBJ2-2,.,CASSHPWGVSGELFF,TGCGCCAGCAGCCACCCTTGGGGTGTATCCGGGGAGCTGTTTTTT
TRBV7-9,TRBD2,15,TRBJ2-5,many,CASSLLAGLQETQYF,TGTGCCAGCAGCTTACTAGCGGGGTTGCAAGAGACCCAGTACTTC
TRBV21-1,.,17,TRBJ2-3,many,CASSNLGRGSGPDTQYF,TGTGCCAGCAGCAATTTGGGGCGGGGCTCGGGCCCAGATACGCAGTATTTT
TRBV7-2,TRBD1,13,TRBJ2-3,many,CASRQGMADTQYF,TGTGCCAGCAGACAGGGGATGGCAGATACGCAGTATTTT
TRBV7-2,.,14,TRBJ2-7,many,CASSRDILFYEQYF,TGTGCCAGCAGCCGGGACATACTATTCTACGAGCAGTACTTC
TRBV7-3,.,15,TRBJ2-2,few,CASSVNRVGAGELFF,TGTGCCAGCAGCGTAAACAGGGTTGGGGCCGGGGAGCTGTTTTTT
TRBV20-1,.,13,TRBJ2-1,many,CSAVKDPLNEQFF,TGCAGTGCTGTTAAGGACCCTTTGAATGAGCAGTTCTTC
TRBV19,TRBD2,16,TRBJ2-4,many,CASRPRGHGEGNIQYF,TGTGCCAGTAGACCTCGGGGCCACGGGGAGGGGAACATTCAGTACTTC
TRBV24-1,.,14,TRBJ2-1,many,CATSERVRYNEQFF,TGTGCCACCAGTGAGAGAGTAAGATACAATGAGCAGTTCTTC
TRBV5-1,.,15,TRBJ2-2,many,CASSLAAPVTGELFF,TGCGCCAGCAGCTTGGCCGCCCCAGTCACCGGGGAGCTGTTTTTT
TRBV7-9,.,14,TRBJ1-5,few,CASSLAAGFQPQHF,TGTGCCAGCAGCTTAGCGGCTGGGTTCCAGCCCCAGCATTTT
TRBV28,.,14,TRBJ1-2,many,CASSFSGTNGGYTF,TGTGCCAGCAGTTTCTCCGGGACTAACGGGGGCTACACCTTC
TRBV6-5,TRBD2,16,TRBJ2-1,few,CASSYSAGAIYNEQFF,TGTGCCAGCAGTTACTCTGCGGGAGCCATCTACAATGAGCAGTTCTTC
TRBV11-2,.,15,TRBJ2-7,.,CASSFGLASSYEQYF,TGTGCCAGCAGCTTCGGGCTAGCTAGCTCCTACGAGCAGTACTTC
TRBV2,TRBD2,15,TRBJ2-7,.,CASSDSGGISYEQYF,TGTGCCAGCAGTGATAGCGGGGGAATTTCCTACGAGCAGTACTTC
TRBV27,.,13,TRBJ2-3,.,CASSLSPLDTQYF,TGTGCCAGCAGTTTATCGCCATTGGATACGCAGTATTTT
TRBV6-2/TRBV6-3,.,13,TRBJ1-4,.,CASSYSLYRPSDF,TGTGCCAGCAGTTACTCGTTGTACAGGCCGTCAGATTTT
TRBV18,TRBD2,18,TRBJ2-3,.,CASSPPLPWTSGKNTQYF,TGTGCCAGCTCACCACCACTCCCCTGGACTAGCGGGAAAAATACGCAGTATTTT
TRBV28,TRBD2,14,TRBJ2-1,many,CASLGASGGDEQFF,TGTGCCAGCCTTGGGGCTAGCGGGGGGGATGAGCAGTTCTTC
TRBV18,TRBD1,15,TRBJ2-1,many,CASSPGTVVRNEQFF,TGTGCCAGCTCACCCGGGACAGTGGTACGCAACGAGCAGTTCTTC
TRBV4-2,.,15,TRBJ2-5,.,CASSQLRDPQGTQYF,TGTGCCAGCAGCCAACTCCGGGACCCCCAGGGGACCCAGTACTTC
TRBV12-3/TRBV12-4,TRBD2,15,TRBJ2-1,many,CASSLLPSGGNEQFF,TGTGCCAGCAGTTTACTGCCTAGCGGGGGGAATGAGCAGTTCTTC
TRBV7-3,TRBD1,15,TRBJ2-1,.,CASSGGQGTYNEQFF,TGTGCCAGCAGCGGGGGACAGGGGACCTACAATGAGCAGTTCTTC
TRBV12-3/TRBV12-4,.,14,TRBJ2-1,many,CASSLGSTANEQFF,TGTGCCAGCAGTTTAGGCTCCACGGCCAATGAGCAGTTCTTC
TRBV19,.,13,TRBJ2-2,few,CASAGDHTGELFF,TGTGCCAGCGCAGGCGATCACACCGGGGAGCTGTTTTTT
TRBV2,.,11,TRBJ2-1,many,CASRANNEQFF,TGTGCCAGCCGGGCGAACAATGAGCAGTTCTTC
TRBV28,TRBD2,14,TRBJ2-7,many,CASARTSVTYEQYF,TGTGCCAGCGCACGGACTAGCGTAACCTACGAGCAGTACTTC
TRBV5-1,.,13,TRBJ2-6,many,CASSLSGANVLTF,TGCGCCAGCAGCTTATCCGGGGCCAACGTCCTGACTTTC
TRBV15,TRBD2,14,TRBJ2-1,many,CATSRTSGSNEQFF,TGTGCCACCAGCAGGACTAGCGGGAGCAATGAGCAGTTCTTC
TRBV15,TRBD2,17,TRBJ2-5,.,CATSRETLAGVEETQYF,TGTGCCACCAGCAGAGAGACACTAGCGGGAGTGGAGGAGACCCAGTACTTC
TRBV5-1,.,13,TRBJ2-1,many,CASSLGRTDEQFF,TGCGCCAGCAGCTTGGGAAGGACTGATGAGCAGTTCTTC
TRBV28,.,14,TRBJ1-2,.,CASSWTGANYGYPF,TGTGCCAGCAGTTGGACCGGAGCTAACTATGGCTACCCCTTC
TRBV7-2,.,12,TRBJ2-7,many,CASSQHSYEQYF,TGTGCCAGCAGCCAACATAGTTACGAGCAGTACTTC
TRBV20-1,.,11,TRBJ2-3,many,CSATPVDTQYF,TGCAGTGCTACCCCGGTAGATACGCAGTATTTT
TRBV28,TRBD1,15,TRBJ1-1,many,CASSFGDRGGTEAFF,TGTGCCAGCAGTTTCGGGGACAGGGGCGGGACTGAAGCTTTCTTT
TRBV10-3,.,14,TRBJ2-7,many,CAISERDTSYEQYF,TGTGCCATCAGTGAACGGGACACCTCCTACGAGCAGTACTTC
TRBV6-1,.,11,TRBJ2-7,.,CASGRTYEQYF,TGTGCCAGCGGCAGGACCTACGAGCAGTACTTC
TRBV21-1,.,14,TRBJ1-1,few,CASSIPRGGTEAFF,TGTGCCAGCAGCATCCCCAGGGGGGGCACTGAAGCTTTCTTT
TRBV12-3/TRBV12-4,.,12,TRBJ2-7,many,CASSLDSGEQYF,TGTGCCAGCAGTTTAGATTCGGGCGAGCAGTACTTC